These 26 T cell receptor beta chains were all obtained from the same sample, sequenced in a study of blood T cells in healthy people across ages. Through a sample-barcoded 5' primer and a J-beta primer mix, a second PCR was run for roughly 7 to 12 cycles. TCRdb redid the calling of the 5' RACE reads with MiXCR, one entry per CDR3 protein. This table holds 650,000 to 950,000 distinct CDR3 sequences, under 55% found once. Sequencing input: blood. The receptors come from a man in his fifties or sixties in good health.

The rearrangement links TRBV6-1 to TRBJ1-6; TRBD1 might be the D (5 bases). The CDR3 totals 15 residues. V lost 5 bases, J lost 14 bases, and 22 bases lay in between. Germline CDR1 reads MNHNS; CDR2 reads SASEGT. The CDR3 here is CASSTHGSQGGSLHF. Here the CDR3 DNA reads TGTGCCAGCAGTACTCACGGGAGCCAGGGTGGATCCCTCCACTTT.

The V call is TRBV6-2 or TRBV6-3, the J call TRBJ2-5; D is uncertain. The V end lost 1 base, the J end lost 1 base, and 4 bases lay between the germline ends. CDR1 and CDR2 (germline): MNHEY, SVGEGT. The CDR3 length is 13 residues. This chain's CDR3 is CASSYWGQETQYF. Here the CDR3 DNA reads TGTGCCAGCAGTTACTGGGGCCAAGAGACCCAGTACTTC.

The chain joins TRBV27 to TRBJ2-1; 8 nucleotides align to TRBD2. The V gene's germline CDR1 is MNHEY and CDR2 SMNVEV (reference sequence). This CDR3 comprises 16 residues. V shed 6 bases, J shed 7 bases, and the junction held 14 bases outside the gene matches. The CDR3 loop reads CASSLYRGGAVNEQFF. In DNA, the CDR3 is TGTGCCAGCAGCCTCTATCGGGGGGGGGCGGTGAATGAGCAGTTCTTC.

This clonotype has a single count. This rearrangement joins TRBV4-3 to TRBJ2-3, with 7 bases aligning to TRBD1. The germline V gene has CDR1 LGHNA and CDR2 YSLEER. With 7 bases clipped from V and 0 bases from J, the junction kept 7 bases outside the gene matches. This CDR3 region has 15 residues. The CDR3 DNA follows: TGCGCCAGCACCCGGGACAGAACTAGCACAGATACGCAGTATTTT. This encodes CASTRDRTSTDTQYF.

V is TRBV28 and J is TRBJ1-5, with no clear D. The V and J ends lost 6 bases and 0 bases respectively, with 15 bases between them. CDR1 and CDR2 (germline): MDHEN, SYDVKM. The CDR3 runs 16 residues. Here the CDR3 reads CASSDPSNYSNQPQHF. DNA for the CDR3: TGTGCCAGCAGCGACCCGTCCAATTATAGCAATCAGCCCCAGCATTTT.

This clonotype was recorded a few times. The J gene is TRBJ2-7, the V gene TRBV7-6; a weak D match, TRBD1 (6 bases). The CDR3 contains 17 residues. CDR1 is SGHVS and CDR2 is FNYEAQ in the germline V gene. Trimming took 5 bases from V and 3 from J, leaving 23 bases between them. The CDR3 is CASSLGGRWDTLYEQYF. Written as DNA, the CDR3 is TGTGCCAGCAGCCTAGGCGGAAGGTGGGACACGCTCTACGAGCAGTACTTC.

The chain links TRBV29-1 to TRBJ1-3; D uncertain. There are 13 residues in the CDR3. CDR1 is SQVTM and CDR2 is ANQGSEA in the germline V gene. The CDR3 DNA reads as TGCGGCGGTGCAGAGAGCTCTGGAAACACCATATATTTT. As protein: CGGAESSGNTIYF.

The rearrangement joins TRBV7-3 to TRBJ2-1; the D gene is possibly TRBD1 (6 bases). The CDR3 length is 16 residues. Per the germline V gene, CDR1 is SGHTA and CDR2 is FQGTGA. V lost 5 bases, J lost 8 bases, and 22 bases lay in between. The chain's CDR3 is CASSLSGVSNGDEQFF. Written as DNA, the CDR3 is TGTGCCAGCAGCCTCTCAGGGGTTAGTAATGGGGATGAGCAGTTCTTC.

The chain links TRBV20-1 to TRBJ2-3; either TRBD1 or TRBD2 may fit D (6 bases each). Germline lookup yields CDR1 DFQATT and CDR2 SNEGSKA (reference sequence). Trimming pared 3 bases from V and 2 bases from J, leaving 15 bases between. This CDR3 contains 15 residues. Here the CDR3 reads CSASRGASLTDTQYF. The CDR3 coding sequence is TGCAGTGCTAGTAGGGGGGCCAGCCTCACAGATACGCAGTATTTT.

The V gene is TRBV20-1, the J gene TRBJ2-3, with no clear D. Trimming removed 6 bases at V and 4 bases at J, with 17 bases between. This CDR3 has 14 residues. CDR1 DFQATT and CDR2 SNEGSKA come from the germline V gene (reference sequence). The CDR3 spells CSAQEVPRPDTQYF. The DNA of the CDR3 is TGCAGTGCCCAAGAAGTTCCTAGGCCAGATACGCAGTATTTT.

Worth noting for this clonotype: This may be a read error: a much more frequent sequence differs by one nucleotide. The V and J genes are TRBV29-1 and TRBJ2-1; D gene uncertain. Germline CDR1 and CDR2: SQVTM and ANQGSEA. V was shortened by 7 bases and J by 5 bases, with 15 bases between the two germline ends. The CDR3 loop spans 13 amino acids. The CDR3 protein is CSGDGRVDNEQFF. The DNA for the CDR3 is TGCAGCGGGGATGGACGGGTGGACAATGAGCAGTTCTTC.

This clonotype showed up just a few times. This chain joins TRBV27 and TRBJ2-7, with D uncertain. Germline V gives CDR1 MNHEY, CDR2 SMNVEV (reference sequence). The germline V and J ends were trimmed by 7 bases and 2 bases, with 12 bases remaining between them. The CDR3 length is 13 residues. For the CDR3, the DNA is TGTGCCAGCAAGTCCGCTGGAACCTACGAGCAGTACTTC. Protein product: CASKSAGTYEQYF.

The rearrangement links TRBV6-1 to TRBJ2-7, with 7 bases aligning to TRBD1. CDR1 is MNHNS and CDR2 is SASEGT in the germline V gene. The length of the CDR3 is 17 residues. Germline trimming cut 7 bases from V and 0 bases from J; bases unmatched to any gene: 15. CDR3 sequence reads: CASNRGHPLLSSYEQYF. The CDR3 bases are TGTGCCAGCAACAGGGGACACCCGTTACTCAGCTCCTACGAGCAGTACTTC.

To note about this clonotype: One junction end does not reproduce the germline sequence, and a read error may be involved. The chain employs TRBV4-2 and TRBJ2-7; TRBD2 is a possible D gene (5 bases). The better agreement between TRBJ2-5 and the DNA end casts doubt on the J call. The germline V gene encodes CDR1 LGHNA and CDR2 YNFKEQ. The length of the CDR3 is 14 residues. CDR3 in DNA: TGTACCAGCAGCCAAGCTGGCGGAGGAGAGACCCAGTACTTC. It specifies CTSSQAGGGETQYF.

This chain links TRBV6-2 or TRBV6-3 with TRBJ1-2; 7 positions match TRBD1. The CDR3 runs to 15 residues. Germline V gene lookup returns CDR1 MNHEY and CDR2 SVGEGT. Unmatched junction bases numbered 8, after V lost 2 bases and J lost 5 bases. The CDR3 sequence: CASSYDRATKYGYTF. The CDR3, as DNA: TGTGCCAGCAGTTACGACAGGGCGACGAAATATGGCTACACCTTC.

This chain joins TRBV11-3 and TRBJ2-1; TRBD1 matches at 10 bases. Germline V gene sequence: CDR1 SGHNT, CDR2 YENEEA. The CDR3 totals 15 residues. After removal of 1 base from V and 5 bases from J, the junction contained 2 bases not matched to a gene. CDR3 residues: CASSLGGTGDNEQFF. The CDR3 DNA reads as TGTGCCAGCAGCTTAGGTGGGACAGGGGACAATGAGCAGTTCTTC.

The chain has TRBV20-1 and TRBJ1-4, with D unresolved. Germline CDR1 is DFQATT and CDR2 is SNEGSKA (reference sequence). The V end lost 3 bases, the J end lost 8 bases, and 10 bases lay between the germline ends. The CDR3 runs 12 residues. The chain's CDR3 is CSARAFEEKLFF. The CDR3 DNA follows: TGCAGTGCTAGGGCATTCGAGGAAAAACTGTTTTTT.

V gene TRBV6-6 combines with J gene TRBJ1-5, with D tentatively TRBD1 (6 bases). The length of the CDR3 is 17 residues. Germline CDR1 reads MNHNY; CDR2 reads SVGAGI (reference sequence). Trimming took off 0 bases at V and 3 bases at J, with 15 bases between the two ends. CDR3 sequence (DNA): TGTGCCAGCAGTTACTCGATGGCAGGGGCCACCAATCAGCCCCAGCATTTT. This gives the protein CASSYSMAGATNQPQHF.

This clonotype came up a few times. The chain joins TRBV20-1 to TRBJ2-1; D not resolved. Trimming removed 4 bases from V and 0 bases from J, with 13 bases in between. The CDR3 length is 15 residues. Germline CDR1 is DFQATT and CDR2 is SNEGSKA (reference sequence). CDR3 sequence reads: CSATTRASSYNEQFF. The DNA of the CDR3 is TGCAGTGCTACTACTCGCGCGAGCTCCTACAATGAGCAGTTCTTC.

The rearrangement joins TRBV6-5 to TRBJ2-2; 7 bases match TRBD1. J gave up 5 bases and V 6 bases, and 9 bases lay outside the gene matches. This CDR3 is built from 15 residues. Germline CDR1 and CDR2: MNHEY and SVGAGI. The CDR3 nucleotides are TGTGCCAGCAGGGAAGACAGGGTTGGGACCGGGGAGCTGTTTTTT. This sequence encodes CASREDRVGTGELFF.

The chain joins TRBV12-3 or TRBV12-4 to TRBJ1-2; D unclear. The CDR3 runs to 14 residues. Trimming removed 6 bases at V and 4 bases at J, with 15 bases between. Here the CDR3 reads CASSPSRAFYGYTF. The CDR3 bases are TGTGCCAGCAGCCCCTCACGGGCCTTCTATGGCTACACCTTC.

The chain is built from TRBV11-2 and TRBJ2-5, with D perhaps given as TRBD1 or TRBD2 (6 bases each). CDR3 size: 15 residues. Trimming took off 5 bases at V and 5 bases at J, with 18 bases between the two ends. Looked up from germline, CDR1 is SGHAT and CDR2 is FQNNGV. The CDR3 coding sequence is TGTGCCAGCAGCCCAAGAGGGGGGCCGGAGGAGACCCAGTACTTC. Residues: CASSPRGGPEETQYF.

The genes are TRBV6-2 or TRBV6-3 and TRBJ2-3, with D unclear. Germline V CDR1 and CDR2: MNHEY, SVGEGT. The V and J ends lost 2 bases and 2 bases respectively, with 11 bases between them. This CDR3 is 15 amino acids long. DNA for the CDR3: TGTGCCAGCAGTTACCTTCCCGGTATCACAGATACGCAGTATTTT. This sequence encodes CASSYLPGITDTQYF.

The chain has TRBV20-1 and TRBJ1-2, with D unresolved. Trimming took 0 bases from V and 4 from J, leaving 15 bases between them. The CDR3 has 15 amino acids. CDR1 is DFQATT and CDR2 is SNEGSKA in the germline V gene (reference sequence). The CDR3 region has the DNA TGCAGTGCTAGAGATCGCATGGGAACGATCTATGGCTACACCTTC. Translation: CSARDRMGTIYGYTF.

This clonotype was detected only a few times. The chain combines TRBV7-2 with TRBJ2-5; TRBD1 or TRBD2 may be the D gene (5 bases each). TRBJ2-7 matches the DNA end more closely, so the J call is doubtful. The CDR3 consists of 15 residues. Germline V gives CDR1 SGHTA, CDR2 FQGNSA. The chain's CDR3 is CASSLSGTETYEQYF. The CDR3 DNA follows: TGTGCCAGCAGCTTATCCGGGACGGAGACTTACGAGCAGTACTTC.

This chain connects TRBV3-1 to TRBJ2-5, with D uncertain. V was clipped by 4 bases and J by 5 bases, with 14 bases between them. CDR1 LGHDT and CDR2 YNNKEL come from the germline V gene (reference sequence). The CDR3 runs 14 residues. CDR3 nucleotide sequence: TGTGCCAGCAGCCGGTCTGGCAGTTCGGAGACCCAGTACTTC. Its translation: CASSRSGSSETQYF.